The 24 T cell receptor beta chains listed next were all sequenced from one sample in a study of a mutant IDH1 vaccine in newly diagnosed glioma. Regarding time point: week 23, last vaccination. Doses of 300 ug of mutant IDH1 20-mer peptide were given with topical imiquimod. The assay was immunoSEQ multiplex PCR, and TCRdb's table has in-frame clones only and misses some. The repertoire holds more than 55,000 clones, with about 81% as singletons. What these receptors recognize is not known. The sample consisted of PBMCs, taken from a glioma patient whose treatment included an IDH1 peptide vaccine. These receptors all come from a woman between 40 and 50 years old with glioma. Some clones in this sample may be carry-over from other donors' samples.

V gene TRBV9 combines with J gene TRBJ2-7, with 10 bases lining up with TRBD1. This CDR3 has 14 residues. V was pared by 0 bases and J by 6 bases, with 3 bases of the junction left unmatched. Germline V lookup: CDR1 SGDLS, CDR2 YYNGEE. The CDR3 protein is CASSVGDRGREQYF. As DNA, the CDR3 is TGTGCCAGCAGCGTAGGGGACAGGGGTCGCGAGCAGTACTTC.

The V gene is TRBV5-1, the J gene TRBJ1-2, with D possibly matching TRBD1 (5 bases). Germline CDR1 and CDR2: SGHRS and YFSETQ. This CDR3 is 13 amino acids long. V was pared by 4 bases and J by 3 bases, with 10 bases between. The CDR3 DNA reads as TGCGCCAGCAGCCCCACAGGAGACTATGGCTACACCTTC. Its protein product is CASSPTGDYGYTF. The full variable domain, its missing parts supplied by reference TRBV5-1 and TRBJ1-2, is KAGVTQTPRYLIKTRGQQVTLSCSPISGHRSVSWYQQTPGQGLQFLFEYFSETQRNKGNFPGRFSGRQFSNSRSEMNVSTLELGDSALYLCASSPTGDYGYTFGSGTRLTVV.

The chain employs TRBV19 and TRBJ1-3; D call uncertain. The CDR3 consists of 15 residues. Per germline, CDR1 LNHDA and CDR2 SQIVND (reference sequence). The V gene lost 5 bases and the J gene lost 2 bases, with 13 bases spanning the gap. The CDR3 here is CASSPLLKTGNTIYF. The DNA of the CDR3 is TGTGCCAGTAGTCCCCTCTTAAAGACTGGAAACACCATATATTTT.

CDR3 sequence: CASSSMRAAFF. CDR3 in DNA: TGTGCCAGCAGTTCGATGCGGGCGGCGTTCTTC. The V gene is TRBV6-5, the J gene TRBJ2-1; D might be TRBD2 (5 bases). This CDR3 has 11 residues. CDR1 and CDR2 from the germline V gene are MNHEY and SVGAGI. The V end lost 4 bases, the J end lost 15 bases, and 13 bases lay between the germline ends.

The chain links TRBV6-1 to TRBJ1-1; possible D gene TRBD1, 5 bases. Trimming stripped 6 bases from V and 10 bases from J, with 18 bases between. From germline, CDR1 is MNHNS and CDR2 SASEGT. The CDR3 contains 13 residues. CDR3 loop: CASRGGIRLGAFF. CDR3 DNA sequence: TGTGCCAGCAGGGGGGGAATTCGACTGGGAGCTTTCTTT.

The rearrangement joins TRBV7-6 to TRBJ1-1; 7 bases are a match to TRBD1. CDR1 is SGHVS and CDR2 is FNYEAQ in the germline V gene. CDR3 size: 15 residues. The V gene end was trimmed by 5 bases and the J gene end by 0 bases; junction bases not matched to a gene: 6. The CDR3 DNA reads as TGTGCCAGCAGCCGATTACAGGGGATGAACACTGAAGCTTTCTTT. Protein product: CASSRLQGMNTEAFF.

The chain joins TRBV6-1 to TRBJ2-2; the D is unclear. The CDR3 length is 14 residues. Trimming removed 10 bases at V and 0 bases at J, with 12 bases between. Germline V gene data show CDR1 as MNHNS and CDR2 as SASEGT. CDR3 loop: CATRFGPNTGELFF. The CDR3 DNA reads TGTGCCACCCGGTTCGGGCCGAACACCGGGGAGCTGTTTTTT.

V gene TRBV2 combines with J gene TRBJ2-5; 10 bases align to TRBD1. CDR3 length: 16 amino acids. The ends lost 7 bases at V and 2 bases at J; junction bases unmatched: 10. The germline gives CDR1 SNHLY, CDR2 FYNNEI. The CDR3 DNA reads as TGTGCCAGCACCGGTCTGGGGGGACAGGGGCAAGAGACCCAGTACTTC. Its translation is CASTGLGGQGQETQYF.

The gene calls are TRBV5-3 and TRBJ1-1; a weak D match, TRBD1 (5 bases). TRBV5-3 is noted as an ORF with a role that remains uncertain. V was cut by 2 bases and J by 0 bases, with 17 bases left in between. CDR3 length equals 17 residues. CDR3: CARSFQGLGGLNTEAFF. The CDR3 DNA sequence: TGTGCCAGAAGCTTCCAAGGCCTTGGGGGTTTGAACACTGAAGCTTTCTTT.

J is TRBJ1-3 and V is TRBV12-5, with 9 bases lining up with TRBD1. Germline-derived CDR1 and CDR2 are LGHNT and FRNRAP. The CDR3 is 21 amino acids. Trimming took 5 bases from V and 4 from J; bases not matched to a gene: 24. The CDR3 sequence is CASGDPDPRDRASGGGNTIYF. The CDR3 region has the DNA TGTGCTAGTGGTGACCCCGACCCCCGGGACAGGGCGTCCGGTGGAGGAAACACCATATATTTT.

This chain's CDR3 is CASRTAAPNEKLFF. As DNA, the CDR3 is TGTGCCAGCAGAACGGCCGCGCCAAATGAAAAACTGTTTTTT. This chain uses TRBV5-6 with TRBJ1-4; the D is unclear. Looked up from germline, CDR1 is SGHDT and CDR2 is YYEEEE. This CDR3 contains 14 residues. The V gene lost 5 bases and the J gene lost 5 bases, with 13 bases spanning the gap.

The chain carries TRBV7-3 and TRBJ2-7; D may match TRBD1 or TRBD2 (5 bases each). The CDR3 is 13 residues long. In germline, CDR1 is SGHTA, CDR2 FQGTGA. V lost 5 bases, J lost 5 bases, and 13 bases lay in between. In DNA, the CDR3 is TGTGCCAGCAGCGTGGGACCTTCAAACGAGCAGTACTTC. Encoded protein: CASSVGPSNEQYF.

This chain uses TRBV6-1 with TRBJ1-1; TRBD1 might be the D (5 bases). Trimming removed 7 bases at V and 3 bases at J, with 15 bases between. CDR1 and CDR2 (germline): MNHNS, SASEGT. This CDR3 is 14 amino acids long. The CDR3 region is CASNIQAGYTEAFF. For the CDR3, the DNA is TGTGCCAGCAATATACAGGCCGGGTACACTGAAGCTTTCTTT.

This chain joins TRBV6-6 and TRBJ1-6; perhaps TRBD1 as D (6 bases). Trimming shortened V by 5 bases and J by 10 bases, and 15 bases separated the two germline ends. CDR1 MNHNY and CDR2 SVGAGI come from the germline V gene (reference sequence). The length of the CDR3 is 14 residues. CDR3 DNA sequence: TGTGCCAGCAGTCGCGACAGGAGTCACTCACCCCTCCACTTT. Its translation is CASSRDRSHSPLHF.

This rearrangement joins TRBV7-8 to TRBJ2-1; D is unresolved. The CDR3 runs 14 residues. Trimming removed 2 bases from V and 4 bases from J, with 9 bases in between. Germline-derived CDR1 and CDR2 are SGHVS and FQNEAQ. The CDR3 reads CASSLSHFYNEQFF. The CDR3 bases are TGTGCCAGCAGCTTATCTCACTTTTACAATGAGCAGTTCTTC.

This clone appeared a single time. The V and J genes are TRBV5-1 and TRBJ2-1; D is uncertain. V lost 4 bases and J 6 bases, leaving 14 bases between the germline ends. The CDR3 loop spans 14 amino acids. Germline values: CDR1 SGHRS, CDR2 YFSETQ. This chain's CDR3 is CASSQFKGPNEQFF. DNA of the CDR3: TGCGCCAGCAGCCAGTTTAAAGGGCCCAATGAGCAGTTCTTC.

This sequence joins TRBV9 and TRBJ1-4; possible D gene TRBD1, 5 bases. Trimming cost V 2 bases and J 8 bases, with 16 bases left between them. The CDR3 has 15 residues. In germline, CDR1 is SGDLS, CDR2 YYNGEE. This CDR3 reads CASSVGQSGREKLFF. As DNA, the CDR3 is TGTGCCAGCAGCGTGGGGCAGTCCGGAAGAGAAAAACTGTTTTTT.

The sample holds a few counts of this clone. The V call is TRBV25-1, the J call TRBJ1-1, with unresolved D. V was cut by 3 bases and J by 10 bases, with 9 bases left in between. The germline CDR1 and CDR2 sequences are MGHDK and SYGVNS. CDR3 size: 11 residues. The CDR3 bases are TGTGCCAGCAGTGAGAACGCGCGAGCTTTCTTT. It specifies CASSENARAFF.

V and J are TRBV30 and TRBJ1-3; possible D gene TRBD1, 6 bases. Germline V gene sequence: CDR1 GTSNPN, CDR2 SVGIG (reference sequence). The CDR3 length is 15 residues. The V end was cut by 5 bases, the J end by 2 bases, with 16 bases between. CDR3 bases: TGTGCCTGGGCCTCAGGGGATTTCCCTGGAAACACCATATATTTT. This codes for CAWASGDFPGNTIYF. The variable domain in full, completed from reference TRBV30 and TRBJ1-3, reads SQTIHQWPATLVQPVGSPLSLECTVEGTSNPNLYWYRQAAGRGLQLLFYSVGIGQISSEVPQNLSASRPQDRQFILSSKKLLLSDSGFYLCAWASGDFPGNTIYFGEGSWLTVV.

This clone was observed a few times. The chain is built from TRBV5-4 and TRBJ1-1; D is ambiguous. Germline CDR1 and CDR2: SGHNT and YYREEE (reference sequence). The CDR3 runs to 17 residues. V lost 0 bases, J lost 4 bases, and 19 bases lay in between. In DNA form, the CDR3 reads TGTGCCAGCAGCTTGGCCCGGGAAAGGGCCCGGGGCACTGAAGCTTTCTTT. This translates into CASSLARERARGTEAFF.

The table lists this clone with a few counts. The chain links TRBV30 to TRBJ1-4; no definite D call. Trimming stripped 1 base from V and 8 bases from J, with 14 bases between. The CDR3 sequence is 14 residues long. Germline lookup yields CDR1 GTSNPN and CDR2 SVGIG (reference sequence). CDR3 sequence reads: CAWSAWTGLEKLFF. The CDR3, as DNA: TGTGCCTGGAGTGCCTGGACTGGTTTGGAAAAACTGTTTTTT. Together with reference TRBV30 and TRBJ1-4, the CDR3 gives the full variable domain: SQTIHQWPATLVQPVGSPLSLECTVEGTSNPNLYWYRQAAGRGLQLLFYSVGIGQISSEVPQNLSASRPQDRQFILSSKKLLLSDSGFYLCAWSAWTGLEKLFFGSGTQLSVL.

DNA of the CDR3: TGTGCCAGCAGCTTGGAGGGGGATACGCAGTATTTT. Amino acid sequence: CASSLEGDTQYF. The rearrangement uses TRBV11-3 and TRBJ2-3; a possible D gene is TRBD2 (6 bases). This CDR3 region has 12 residues. Germline CDR1 reads SGHNT; CDR2 reads YENEEA. V lost 3 bases, J lost 6 bases, and 7 bases lay in between.

Here the CDR3 reads CASSLRTGSSRGTGELFF. The CDR3 DNA reads as TGCGCCAGCAGCTTGCGGACAGGGTCGTCGCGAGGCACCGGGGAGCTGTTTTTT. J is TRBJ2-2 and V is TRBV5-1, with 8 nucleotides matching TRBD1. CDR3 length equals 18 residues. V lost 1 base, J lost 4 bases, and 12 bases stayed unmatched. CDR1 is SGHRS and CDR2 is YFSETQ in the germline V gene.

V usage is TRBV5-5 and J usage is TRBJ2-5, with 9 bases aligning to TRBD2. Germline V lookup: CDR1 SGHKS, CDR2 YYEKEE (reference sequence). CDR3 length equals 16 residues. Losses at the gene ends were 0 bases for V and 1 base for J; bases not matched to a gene: 4. The CDR3 region has the DNA TGTGCCAGCAGCTTGGTTAGCGGGGGAATCCAAGAGACCCAGTACTTC. Translated, it gives CASSLVSGGIQETQYF. Combining the CDR3 with reference TRBV5-5 and TRBJ2-5 gives the whole variable domain DAGVTQSPTHLIKTRGQQVTLRCSPISGHKSVSWYQQVLGQGPQFIFQYYEKEERGRGNFPDRFSARQFPNYSSELNVNALLLGDSALYLCASSLVSGGIQETQYFGPGTRLLVL.